This T cell receptor beta chain originates from a study of PD-L1 blockade in urothelial cancer. The wider study: Males with urothelial cancer arising in the bladder constituted about nine tenths of the roughly 30 patients. Typically, measured as a median, blood samples had over 120,000 T cells.

Noted time point: pretreatment peripheral blood. Overall study results and limits: At the 3-week point, tumor-associated blood clones expanded more in durable-benefit patients.

Note on this clone: Its antigen remains unidentified.

Method: immunoSEQ multiplex PCR; TCRdb's copy keeps in-frame clones and lacks some. Here the sample spans fewer than 45,000 clones, roughly 82% being singletons. Source: PBMCs, taken around atezolizumab (anti-PD-L1) treatment. The TCR comes from a man aged 55 to 70 with urothelial cancer.

The CDR3 sequence: CASSREGGEGYTF. The CDR3 nucleotides read TGTGCCAGCAGCCGGGAGGGGGGAGAGGGCTACACCTTC. The chain carries TRBV5-4 and TRBJ1-2; tentative D call: TRBD1 (6 bases). The V gene lost 4 bases and the J gene lost 8 bases, with 15 bases spanning the gap. The CDR3 consists of 13 residues. Germline CDR1 and CDR2: SGHNT and YYREEE (reference sequence).